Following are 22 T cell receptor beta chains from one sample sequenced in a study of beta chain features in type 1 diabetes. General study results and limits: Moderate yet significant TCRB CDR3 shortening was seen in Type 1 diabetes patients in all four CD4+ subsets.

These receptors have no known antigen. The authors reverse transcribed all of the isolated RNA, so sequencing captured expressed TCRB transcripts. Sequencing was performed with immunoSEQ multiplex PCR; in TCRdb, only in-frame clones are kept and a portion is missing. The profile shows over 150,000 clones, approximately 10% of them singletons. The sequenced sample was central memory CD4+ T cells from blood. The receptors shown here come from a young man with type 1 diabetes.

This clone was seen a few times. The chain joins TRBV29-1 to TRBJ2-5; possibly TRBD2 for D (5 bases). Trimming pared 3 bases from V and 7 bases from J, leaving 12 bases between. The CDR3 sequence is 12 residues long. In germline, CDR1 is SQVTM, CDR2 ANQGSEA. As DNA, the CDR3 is TGCAGCGTTGATGCGGAACGGGGGACCCAGTACTTC. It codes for CSVDAERGTQYF.

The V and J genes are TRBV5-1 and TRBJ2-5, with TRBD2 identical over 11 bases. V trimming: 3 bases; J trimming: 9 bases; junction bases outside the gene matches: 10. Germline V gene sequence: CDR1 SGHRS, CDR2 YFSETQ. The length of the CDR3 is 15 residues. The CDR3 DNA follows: TGCGCCAGCAGCTCCGGGACTAGCGGTCTGGGGGCCCAGTACTTC. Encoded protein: CASSSGTSGLGAQYF.

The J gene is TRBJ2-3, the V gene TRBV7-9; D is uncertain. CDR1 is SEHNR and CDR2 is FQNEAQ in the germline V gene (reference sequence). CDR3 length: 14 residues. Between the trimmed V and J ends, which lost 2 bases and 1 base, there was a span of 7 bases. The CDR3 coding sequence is TGTGCCAGCAGCTTAAACCAGGGCACAGATACGCAGTATTTT. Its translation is CASSLNQGTDTQYF.

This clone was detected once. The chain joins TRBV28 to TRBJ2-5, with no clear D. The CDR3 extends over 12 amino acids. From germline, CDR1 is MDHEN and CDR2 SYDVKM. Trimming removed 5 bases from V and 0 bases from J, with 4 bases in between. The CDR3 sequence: CASSEHQETQYF. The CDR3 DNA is TGTGCCAGCAGTGAGCACCAAGAGACCCAGTACTTC. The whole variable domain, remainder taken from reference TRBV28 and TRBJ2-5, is DVKVTQSSRYLVKRTGEKVFLECVQDMDHENMFWYRQDPGLGLRLIYFSYDVKMKEKGDIPEGYSVSREKKERFSLILESASTNQTSMYLCASSEHQETQYFGPGTRLLVL.

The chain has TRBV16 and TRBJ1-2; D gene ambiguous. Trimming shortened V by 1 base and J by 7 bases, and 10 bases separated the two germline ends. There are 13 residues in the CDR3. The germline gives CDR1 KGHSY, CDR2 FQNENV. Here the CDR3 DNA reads TGTGCCAGCAGCCAATTGTCGGGATCTGGCTACACCTTC. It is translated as CASSQLSGSGYTF.

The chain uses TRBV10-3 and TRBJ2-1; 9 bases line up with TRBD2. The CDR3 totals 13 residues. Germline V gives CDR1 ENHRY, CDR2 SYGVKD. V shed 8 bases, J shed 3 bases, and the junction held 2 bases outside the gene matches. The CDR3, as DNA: TGTGCCATCGGCGGGAGGGGCTACAATGAGCAGTTCTTC. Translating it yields CAIGGRGYNEQFF.

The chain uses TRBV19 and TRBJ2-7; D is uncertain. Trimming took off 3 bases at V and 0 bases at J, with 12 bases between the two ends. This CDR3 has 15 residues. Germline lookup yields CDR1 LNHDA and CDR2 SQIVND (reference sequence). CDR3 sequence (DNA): TGTGCCAGTAGTATTAGACACCTCGACTCCTACGAGCAGTACTTC. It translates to CASSIRHLDSYEQYF.

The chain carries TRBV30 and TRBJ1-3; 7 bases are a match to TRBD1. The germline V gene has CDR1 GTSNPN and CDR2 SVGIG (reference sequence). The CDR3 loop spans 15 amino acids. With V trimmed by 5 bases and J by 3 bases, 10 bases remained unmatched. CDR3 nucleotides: TGTGCCTGGGCCACAGGGGCTGCTGGTGGAAACACCATATATTTT. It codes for CAWATGAAGGNTIYF.

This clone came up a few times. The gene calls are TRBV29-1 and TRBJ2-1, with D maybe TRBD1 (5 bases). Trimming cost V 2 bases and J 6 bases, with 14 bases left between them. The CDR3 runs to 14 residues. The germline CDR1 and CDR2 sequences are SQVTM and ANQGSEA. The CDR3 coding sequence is TGCAGCGTTGAAAAGGTGACGCAGGGCAATGAGCAGTTCTTC. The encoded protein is CSVEKVTQGNEQFF.

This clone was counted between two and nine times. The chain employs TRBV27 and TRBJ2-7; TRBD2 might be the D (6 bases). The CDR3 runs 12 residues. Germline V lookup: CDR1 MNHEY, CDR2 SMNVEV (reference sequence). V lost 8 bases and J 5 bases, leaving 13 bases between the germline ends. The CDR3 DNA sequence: TGTGCCAGCGGGCGGGGTAACCACGAGCAGTACTTC. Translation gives CASGRGNHEQYF.

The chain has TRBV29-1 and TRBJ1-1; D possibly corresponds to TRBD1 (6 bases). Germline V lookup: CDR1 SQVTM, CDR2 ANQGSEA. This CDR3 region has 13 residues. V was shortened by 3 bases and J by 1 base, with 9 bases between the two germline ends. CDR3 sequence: CSVDRDKNTEAFF. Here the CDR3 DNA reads TGCAGCGTTGACCGGGACAAGAACACTGAAGCTTTCTTT.

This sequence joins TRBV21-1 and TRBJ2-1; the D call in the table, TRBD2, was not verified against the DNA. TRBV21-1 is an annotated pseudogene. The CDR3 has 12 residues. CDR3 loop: CASSKAFRDLFF. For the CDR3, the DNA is TGTGCCAGCAGCAAAGCTTTCCGGGATTTATTCTTC.

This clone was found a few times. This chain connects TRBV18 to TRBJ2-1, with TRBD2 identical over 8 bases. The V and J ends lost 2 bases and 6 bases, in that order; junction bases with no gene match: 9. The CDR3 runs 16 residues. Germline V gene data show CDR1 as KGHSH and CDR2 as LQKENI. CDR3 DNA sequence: TGTGCCAGCTCACCAGCGGGAGGAACTACAATCAATGAGCAGTTCTTC. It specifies CASSPAGGTTINEQFF.

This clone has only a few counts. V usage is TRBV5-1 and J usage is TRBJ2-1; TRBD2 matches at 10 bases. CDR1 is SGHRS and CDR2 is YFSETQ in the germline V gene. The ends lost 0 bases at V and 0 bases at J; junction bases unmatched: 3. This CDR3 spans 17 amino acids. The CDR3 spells CASSLAASGSSYNEQFF. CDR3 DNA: TGCGCCAGCAGCTTGGCAGCTAGCGGGAGCTCCTACAATGAGCAGTTCTTC.

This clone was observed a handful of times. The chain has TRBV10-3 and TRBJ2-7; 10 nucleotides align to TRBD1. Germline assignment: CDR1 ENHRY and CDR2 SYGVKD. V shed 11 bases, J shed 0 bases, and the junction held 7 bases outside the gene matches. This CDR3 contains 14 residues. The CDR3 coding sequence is TGTGCCGTGGGGGACAGGGGAGGCTCCTACGAGCAGTACTTC. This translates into CAVGDRGGSYEQYF.

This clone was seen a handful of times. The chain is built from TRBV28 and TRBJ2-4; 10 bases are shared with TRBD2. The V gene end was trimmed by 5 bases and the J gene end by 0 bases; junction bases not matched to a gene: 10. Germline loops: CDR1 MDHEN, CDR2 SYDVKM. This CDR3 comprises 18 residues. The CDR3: CASSRLSGGAVAKNIQYF. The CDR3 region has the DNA TGTGCCAGCAGTCGTCTAAGCGGGGGGGCAGTAGCCAAAAACATTCAGTACTTC.

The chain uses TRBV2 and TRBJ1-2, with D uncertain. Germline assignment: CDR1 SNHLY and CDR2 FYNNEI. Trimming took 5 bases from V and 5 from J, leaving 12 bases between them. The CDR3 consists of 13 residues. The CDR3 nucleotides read TGTGCCAGCAGTTTGTTAGGGAGTTATGGCTACACCTTC. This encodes CASSLLGSYGYTF.

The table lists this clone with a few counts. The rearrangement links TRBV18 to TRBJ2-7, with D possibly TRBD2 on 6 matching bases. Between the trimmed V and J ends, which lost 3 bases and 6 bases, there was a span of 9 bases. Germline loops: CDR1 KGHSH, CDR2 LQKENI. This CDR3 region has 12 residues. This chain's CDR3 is CASSPGGIEQYF. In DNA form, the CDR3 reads TGTGCCAGCTCACCGGGGGGAATCGAGCAGTACTTC.

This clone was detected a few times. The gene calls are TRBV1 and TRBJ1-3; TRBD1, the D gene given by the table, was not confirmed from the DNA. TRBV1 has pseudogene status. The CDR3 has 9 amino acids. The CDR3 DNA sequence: TGCACCCCAGGAAACACCATATATTTT. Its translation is CTPGNTIYF.

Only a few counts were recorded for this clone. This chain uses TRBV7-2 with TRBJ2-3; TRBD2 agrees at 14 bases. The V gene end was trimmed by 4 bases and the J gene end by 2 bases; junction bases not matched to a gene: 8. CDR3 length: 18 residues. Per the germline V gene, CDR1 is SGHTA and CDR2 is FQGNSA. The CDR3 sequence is CASSSPGTSGSVTDTQYF. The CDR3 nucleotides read TGTGCCAGCAGCTCCCCCGGGACTAGCGGGAGTGTCACAGATACGCAGTATTTT.

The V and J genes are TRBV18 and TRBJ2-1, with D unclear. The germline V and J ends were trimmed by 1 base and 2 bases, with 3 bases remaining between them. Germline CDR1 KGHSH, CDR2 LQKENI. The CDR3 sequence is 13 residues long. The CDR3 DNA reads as TGTGCCAGCTCACCACGGCCCTACAATGAGCAGTTCTTC. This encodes CASSPRPYNEQFF.

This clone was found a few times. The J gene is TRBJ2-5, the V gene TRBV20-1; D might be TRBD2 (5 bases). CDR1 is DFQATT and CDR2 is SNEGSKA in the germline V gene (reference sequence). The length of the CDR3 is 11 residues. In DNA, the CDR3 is TGCAGGCATGATCGAGGGGAGACCCAGTACTTC. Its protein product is CRHDRGETQYF.